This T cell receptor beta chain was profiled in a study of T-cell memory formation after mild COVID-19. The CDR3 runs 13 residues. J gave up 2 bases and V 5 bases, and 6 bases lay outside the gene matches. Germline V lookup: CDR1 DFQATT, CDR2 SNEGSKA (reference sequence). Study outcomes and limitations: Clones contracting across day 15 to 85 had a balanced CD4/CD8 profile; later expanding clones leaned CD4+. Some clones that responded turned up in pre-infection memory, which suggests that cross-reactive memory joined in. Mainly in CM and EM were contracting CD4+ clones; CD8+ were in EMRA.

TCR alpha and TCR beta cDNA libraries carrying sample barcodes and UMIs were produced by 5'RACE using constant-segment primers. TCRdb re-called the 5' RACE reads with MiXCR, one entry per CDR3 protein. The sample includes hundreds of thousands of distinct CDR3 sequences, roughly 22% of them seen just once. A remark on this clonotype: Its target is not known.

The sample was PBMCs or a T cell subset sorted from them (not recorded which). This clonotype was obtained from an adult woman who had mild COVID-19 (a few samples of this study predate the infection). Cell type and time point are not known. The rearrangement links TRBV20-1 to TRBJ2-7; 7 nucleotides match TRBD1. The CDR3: CSAPRQGAYEQYF. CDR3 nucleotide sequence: TGCAGTGCTCCGAGACAGGGCGCCTACGAGCAGTACTTC.